The 22 T cell receptor beta chains reported below all come from one sample, sequenced in a study of blood T cells in healthy people across ages. Sample-barcoded 5' priming and a J-beta primer mix drove a second PCR of roughly 6 to 12 cycles. Using its own MiXCR run on the 5' RACE reads, TCRdb lists one record per CDR3 protein. The table lists 550,000 to 750,000 distinct CDR3 sequences, roughly 21% of them singletons. Sequencing was carried out using blood. These receptor sequences come from a man in his 70s in good health.

This chain links TRBV10-1 with TRBJ2-6; D possibly corresponds to TRBD2 (5 bases). V shed 0 bases and J shed 0 bases, with 6 bases lying between them. The CDR3 length is 16 residues. CDR1 and CDR2 from the germline V gene are WNHNN and SYGVQD (reference sequence). CDR3 region: CASSESRGSGANVLTF. DNA for the CDR3: TGCGCCAGCAGTGAGTCACGGGGCTCTGGGGCCAACGTCCTGACTTTC.

This clonotype showed up just a few times. This chain links TRBV7-9 with TRBJ1-1; D gene ambiguous. Germline CDR1 SEHNR, CDR2 FQNEAQ (reference sequence). The V end lost 2 bases, the J end lost 4 bases, and 11 bases lay between the germline ends. This CDR3 is built from 14 residues. The CDR3: CASSLTSGGTEAFF. The CDR3 nucleotides read TGTGCCAGCAGCTTAACGAGTGGTGGCACTGAAGCTTTCTTT.

This clonotype was picked up a small number of times. This sequence joins TRBV25-1 and TRBJ1-2; 9 bases match TRBD1. This CDR3 contains 14 residues. J gave up 2 bases and V 5 bases, and 3 bases lay outside the gene matches. Germline CDR1 and CDR2: MGHDK and SYGVNS. The CDR3 is CASSMGQGNYGYTF. The CDR3 coding sequence is TGTGCCAGCAGTATGGGACAGGGAAACTATGGCTACACCTTC.

V is TRBV7-9 and J is TRBJ1-5; D is possibly TRBD1 (5 bases). The germline V and J ends were trimmed by 2 bases and 7 bases, with 12 bases remaining between them. CDR1 and CDR2 from the germline V gene are SEHNR and FQNEAQ (reference sequence). There are 14 residues in the CDR3. CDR3 coding DNA: TGTGCCAGCAGCTTATTGGCAGGGTTACAGCCCCAGCATTTT. Translated: CASSLLAGLQPQHF.

The sample holds a few counts of this clonotype. The chain employs TRBV20-1 and TRBJ2-5, with 11 bases fitting TRBD2. The germline CDR1 and CDR2 sequences are DFQATT and SNEGSKA (reference sequence). Unmatched junction bases numbered 2, after V lost 0 bases and J lost 5 bases. This CDR3 region has 14 residues. The CDR3, as DNA: TGCAGTGCTAGAGAACTAGCGGGAGTTGAGACCCAGTACTTC. Translating it yields CSARELAGVETQYF.

The chain combines TRBV5-1 with TRBJ2-5; D ambiguous. Germline loops: CDR1 SGHRS, CDR2 YFSETQ. Trimming took 3 bases from V and 5 from J, leaving 14 bases between them. This CDR3 is 14 amino acids long. CDR3 loop: CASSSTPGYETQYF. The CDR3 bases are TGCGCCAGCAGCTCCACACCGGGTTACGAGACCCAGTACTTC. The whole variable domain, filled in from reference TRBV5-1 and TRBJ2-5, reads KAGVTQTPRYLIKTRGQQVTLSCSPISGHRSVSWYQQTPGQGLQFLFEYFSETQRNKGNFPGRFSGRQFSNSRSEMNVSTLELGDSALYLCASSSTPGYETQYFGPGTRLLVL.

V and J are TRBV5-1 and TRBJ2-3; TRBD1 matches at 10 bases. The CDR3 totals 16 residues. Germline loops: CDR1 SGHRS, CDR2 YFSETQ. V lost 3 bases, J lost 0 bases, and 4 bases stayed unmatched. CDR3 region: CASSWTGGWSTDTQYF. In DNA form, the CDR3 reads TGCGCCAGCAGCTGGACAGGGGGATGGAGCACAGATACGCAGTATTTT.

V usage is TRBV7-2 and J usage is TRBJ2-3, with TRBD2 matching 8 bases. The CDR3 runs 16 residues. Germline-derived CDR1 and CDR2 are SGHTA and FQGNSA. Trimming at V came to 5 bases and at J to 2 bases, leaving 9 bases not matched to a gene. CDR3 in DNA: TGTGCCAGCAGCCCCCCGGGGGGGGTGGTCACAGATACGCAGTATTTT. Residues: CASSPPGGVVTDTQYF.

The rearrangement links TRBV4-1 to TRBJ1-1; 7 positions match TRBD1. Germline CDR1 MGHRA, CDR2 YSYEKL. This CDR3 spans 16 amino acids. V dropped 0 bases and J dropped 4; count of bases not matched to a gene: 8. CDR3 loop: CASSQEGGRGSTEAFF. The DNA of the CDR3 is TGCGCCAGCAGCCAAGAAGGGGGCAGGGGGAGCACTGAAGCTTTCTTT.

Here the CDR3 reads CASSFVSDIGELFF. Written as DNA, the CDR3 is TGCGCCAGCAGCTTTGTGTCAGATATCGGGGAGCTGTTTTTT. The J gene is TRBJ2-2, the V gene TRBV5-1; D gene unclear. V was clipped by 2 bases and J by 7 bases, with 12 bases between them. CDR1 is SGHRS and CDR2 is YFSETQ in the germline V gene. This CDR3 spans 14 amino acids.

This clonotype came up a few times. This chain links TRBV20-1 with TRBJ2-3, with 11 bases identical to TRBD2. The ends lost 0 bases at V and 6 bases at J; junction bases unmatched: 5. CDR1 is DFQATT, CDR2 SNEGSKA, per germline (reference sequence). The CDR3 has 15 amino acids. The CDR3 region has the DNA TGCAGTGCTAGAGATGTAGCGGGAGGGGGGGATACGCAGTATTTT. Its protein is CSARDVAGGGDTQYF.

This chain joins TRBV7-9 and TRBJ2-4, with D perhaps matching TRBD2 (5 bases). The germline V gene encodes CDR1 SEHNR and CDR2 FQNEAQ (reference sequence). This CDR3 region has 13 residues. The V end was cut by 3 bases, the J end by 15 bases, with 18 bases between. CDR3 in amino acids: CASSLEEVVALYF. The CDR3 region has the DNA TGTGCCAGCAGCTTGGAGGAGGTAGTAGCCCTGTACTTC.

There are a few counts of this clonotype. The V call is TRBV28, the J call TRBJ2-7, with TRBD2 as a possible D gene (5 bases). This CDR3 spans 14 amino acids. Trimming cost V 6 bases and J 0 bases, with 12 bases left between them. Per germline, CDR1 MDHEN and CDR2 SYDVKM. DNA of the CDR3: TGTGCCAGCAGACTAAGGACTCTCTCCTACGAGCAGTACTTC. The encoded protein is CASRLRTLSYEQYF.

J is TRBJ2-5 and V is TRBV14, with a possible D match to TRBD2 (5 bases). V was trimmed by 0 bases and J by 7 bases, leaving 18 bases between them. This CDR3 region has 16 residues. Germline values: CDR1 SGHDN, CDR2 FVKESK. The CDR3 is CASSQDGGQYSRTQYF. DNA for the CDR3: TGTGCCAGCAGCCAAGATGGAGGTCAATACTCGAGGACCCAGTACTTC.

This sequence joins TRBV20-1 and TRBJ2-5; 8 positions match TRBD2. Germline V CDR1 and CDR2: DFQATT, SNEGSKA (reference sequence). V lost 0 bases, J lost 2 bases, and 8 bases stayed unmatched. The CDR3 loop spans 16 amino acids. The CDR3 coding sequence is TGCAGTGCTAGAGATTTTCAGCGGGAGCGTCAAGAGACCCAGTACTTC. Amino acid sequence: CSARDFQRERQETQYF.

This clonotype was seen only a few times. This sequence joins TRBV6-2 or TRBV6-3 and TRBJ2-2; TRBD1 aligns across 8 bases. Losses at the gene ends were 6 bases for V and 4 bases for J; bases not matched to a gene: 10. CDR1 is MNHEY and CDR2 is SVGEGT in the germline V gene. The CDR3 loop spans 16 amino acids. CDR3 region: CASRRPPGQVTGELFF. The CDR3 DNA reads TGTGCCAGCAGACGCCCGCCGGGACAGGTCACCGGGGAGCTGTTTTTT.

This clonotype was counted only a few times. J is TRBJ2-5 and V is TRBV5-1; D is unclear. Germline V gives CDR1 SGHRS, CDR2 YFSETQ. Trimming took off 0 bases at V and 4 bases at J, with 7 bases between the two ends. This CDR3 region has 13 residues. The CDR3 sequence: CASSLVDRETQYF. The DNA for the CDR3 is TGCGCCAGCAGCTTGGTGGACCGAGAGACCCAGTACTTC.

The rearrangement joins TRBV20-1 to TRBJ2-7; 11 positions match TRBD2. Trimming at V came to 3 bases and at J to 1 base, leaving 11 bases not matched to a gene. This CDR3 is built from 17 residues. Germline V gene sequence: CDR1 DFQATT, CDR2 SNEGSKA (reference sequence). For the CDR3, the DNA is TGCAGTGCTAGTGGGCAACCTAGCGGGAGGAGATCCTACGAGCAGTACTTC. It yields the protein CSASGQPSGRRSYEQYF.

This clonotype was recorded a few times. This rearrangement joins TRBV11-2 to TRBJ2-1, with TRBD2 identical over 12 bases. TRBJ2-7 explains the end of the DNA better; the J call may be wrong. Germline assignment: CDR1 SGHAT and CDR2 FQNNGV. CDR3 length: 15 amino acids. CDR3 in amino acids: CASSIGLAGTYEQYF. CDR3 sequence (DNA): TGTGCCAGCAGCATCGGACTAGCGGGAACCTACGAGCAGTACTTC.

As DNA, the CDR3 is TGTGCCAGCAGCTTAGTACCCCTTGGGGTAGGTGAAAGCACAGATACGCAGTATTTT. Translated, it gives CASSLVPLGVGESTDTQYF. The chain is built from TRBV7-3 and TRBJ2-3; D gene unclear. V lost 2 bases to trimming and J lost 0 bases, with 21 bases between them. CDR1 SGHTA and CDR2 FQGTGA come from the germline V gene. The CDR3 covers 19 residues.

This clonotype has only a few counts. This rearrangement joins TRBV7-2 to TRBJ2-5; 7 bases are shared with TRBD2. With the DNA end fitting TRBJ2-7 better, the J assignment may be wrong. This CDR3 is 12 amino acids long. CDR1 is SGHTA, CDR2 FQGNSA, per germline. DNA of the CDR3: TGTGCCAGCGCGGGAGCGGCCTACGAGCAGTACTTC. The encoded protein is CASAGAAYEQYF.

The chain has TRBV18 and TRBJ1-4, with 10 bases matching TRBD1. After removal of 3 bases from V and 2 bases from J, the junction contained 6 bases not matched to a gene. Germline CDR1 and CDR2: KGHSH and LQKENI. The CDR3 extends over 17 amino acids. CDR3 coding DNA: TGTGCCAGCTCACCGACGGGACAGGGGAGGACTAATGAAAAACTGTTTTTT. Encoded protein: CASSPTGQGRTNEKLFF.